These T cell receptor beta chains were read from a single sample in a study of CD8 T cells in Susac syndrome. TCRdb re-called the immunoSEQ multiplex PCR reads through MiXCR, storing one row per CDR3 protein. This sample has roughly 300,000 distinct CDR3 sequences, with approximately 85% found just once. Sequencing was done on a sample of CD8+ T cells from PBMCs. Receptors were obtained from a human donor with multiple sclerosis. Each CDR3 is given with its conserved first and last residue. D genes are given only for firm matches. Only some rows state a clone size, as once, few, many or a class for expanded clones.

V	D	size	J	DNA	CDR3
TRBV7-3	.	.	TRBJ2-2	TGTGCCAGCAGCTCTACAGGCCCCGGGGAGCTGTTTTTT	CASSSTGPGELFF
TRBV28	TRBD1	.	TRBJ1-5	TGTGCCAGCAGTCTATACAGGGGGATCTACCAGCCCCAGCATTTT	CASSLYRGIYQPQHF
TRBV12-3/TRBV12-4	TRBD1	once	TRBJ2-7	TGTGCCAGCAACTTAGGGAGACAGGGGATGAGCGAGCAGTACTTC	CASNLGRQGMSEQYF
TRBV29-1	.	.	TRBJ2-7	TGCAGCGTTGACGGAGCCTACGAGCAGTACTTC	CSVDGAYEQYF
TRBV4-1	TRBD1	few	TRBJ2-7	TGCGCCAGCTCCGTTGGACAGGGGCCGTTCCCCTCCTACGAGCAGTACTTC	CASSVGQGPFPSYEQYF
TRBV3-1	.	once	TRBJ1-2	TGTGCCAGCAGCCAGCCGGGAGACTATGGCTACACCTTC	CASSQPGDYGYTF
TRBV3-1	.	.	TRBJ2-5	TGTGCCAGCAGCCAATTCCGGCGGGATTGGGAGACCCAGTACTTC	CASSQFRRDWETQYF
TRBV6-6	.	few	TRBJ1-1	TGTGCCAGCAGTTACACGGGGAAAGCTTTCTTT	CASSYTGKAFF
TRBV27	.	.	TRBJ2-2	TGTGCCACCCAACAGTCCCGGGCGAACACCGGGGAGCTGTTTTTT	CATQQSRANTGELFF
TRBV24-1	.	.	TRBJ2-3	TGTGCCACCAGTGATTTCAAAGCTAACAGATTAGCGCAGTATTTT	CATSDFKANRLAQYF
TRBV7-6	.	.	TRBJ1-2	TGTGCCAGCAGCGTCACCCCTAACTATGGCTACACCTTC	CASSVTPNYGYTF
TRBV20-1	.	few	TRBJ1-1	TGCAGTGCTAGAGATCTGGTGAACACTGAAGCTTTCTTT	CSARDLVNTEAFF
TRBV19	TRBD2	.	TRBJ2-7	TGTGCCAGTAGTGCGGGACTAGTCCCCTACGAGCAGTACTTC	CASSAGLVPYEQYF
TRBV3-1	TRBD1	.	TRBJ2-4	TGTGCCAGCAGTCTTGGGACAGGTAAAAACATTCAGTACTTC	CASSLGTGKNIQYF
TRBV7-9	.	.	TRBJ1-3	TGTGCCAGCAGCTTATTAACGGGCTCTGGAAACACCATATATTTT	CASSLLTGSGNTIYF
TRBV7-9	.	.	TRBJ2-7	TGTGCCAGCAGCTTAGAGTCGCGGAGTAGCGACGAGCAGTACTTC	CASSLESRSSDEQYF
TRBV5-6	.	.	TRBJ2-2	TGTGCCAGCAGCTTGGTTCTTGGGGGCAGGGCGTACACCGGGGAGCTGTTTTTT	CASSLVLGGRAYTGELFF
TRBV30	.	.	TRBJ1-1	TGTGCCTGGAGTGTACGGGGCACGTTGAACACTGAAGCTTTCTTT	CAWSVRGTLNTEAFF
TRBV11-2	.	.	TRBJ2-7	TGTGCCAGCAGCCTCGGGATGAGGGGGGCAACCGAGCAGTACTTC	CASSLGMRGATEQYF
TRBV18	TRBD1	.	TRBJ2-4	TGTGCCAGCTCACCCCGGACAGGGCTAGCCAAAAACATTCAGTACTTC	CASSPRTGLAKNIQYF
TRBV6-1	.	few	TRBJ2-1	TGTGCTACACTCCGGTCCTACAATGAGCAGTTCTTC	CATLRSYNEQFF